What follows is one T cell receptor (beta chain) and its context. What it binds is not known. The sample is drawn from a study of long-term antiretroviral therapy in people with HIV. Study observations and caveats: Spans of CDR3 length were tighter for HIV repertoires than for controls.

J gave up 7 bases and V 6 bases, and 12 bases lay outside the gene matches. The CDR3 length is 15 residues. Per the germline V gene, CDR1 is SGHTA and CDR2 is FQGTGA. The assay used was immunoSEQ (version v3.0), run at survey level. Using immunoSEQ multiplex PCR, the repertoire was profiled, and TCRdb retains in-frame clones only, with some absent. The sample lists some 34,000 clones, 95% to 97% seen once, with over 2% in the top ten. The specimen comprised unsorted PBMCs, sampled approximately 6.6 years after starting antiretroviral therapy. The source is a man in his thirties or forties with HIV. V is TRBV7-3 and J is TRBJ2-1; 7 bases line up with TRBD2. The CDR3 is CASRTWEGLRNEQFF. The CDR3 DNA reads TGTGCCAGCAGGACCTGGGAGGGACTTAGGAATGAGCAGTTCTTC.